Below are 29 T cell receptor beta chains sequenced from a single sample in a study of blood T cells in healthy people across ages. Next came a second PCR, run for about 7 to 12 cycles, which used a sample-barcoded 5' primer along with a J-beta primer mix. TCRdb redid the calling of the 5' RACE reads with MiXCR, one entry per CDR3 protein. The sample contains around 990,000 distinct CDR3 sequences, almost 25% of which appear only once. This same sample was also taken into another study, of T cells of mothers and their children.

The sequencing input was blood. The receptors stem from a girl aged 2-10 years in good health.

This chain links TRBV12-3 or TRBV12-4 with TRBJ2-7; D is perhaps TRBD1 (5 bases). This CDR3 comprises 14 residues. Trimming left V 5 bases short and J 2 bases short, with 13 bases between. CDR3 coding DNA: TGTGCCAGCAGTCCCACCACAGGAGCCTACGAGCAGTACTTC. Protein: CASSPTTGAYEQYF.

There are a few counts of this clonotype. DNA for the CDR3: TGCAGCGTTGCCGGGAGGGAGACCCAGTACTTC. Amino acid sequence: CSVAGRETQYF. The V call is TRBV29-1, the J call TRBJ2-5; 7 nucleotides agree with TRBD2. This CDR3 has 11 residues. Trimming took 4 bases from V and 5 from J; bases not matched to a gene: 1. Germline assignment: CDR1 SQVTM and CDR2 ANQGSEA.

Only a few counts were recorded for this clonotype. This chain connects TRBV29-1 to TRBJ1-4; D call uncertain. The V gene's germline CDR1 is SQVTM and CDR2 ANQGSEA. The CDR3 extends over 14 amino acids. V was trimmed by 8 bases and J by 1 base, leaving 14 bases between them. The CDR3 region is CSYRSSGTNEKLFF. The CDR3 DNA reads TGCAGCTACCGAAGTTCTGGAACTAATGAAAAACTGTTTTTT.

This chain uses TRBV29-1 with TRBJ2-5, with D uncertain. CDR1 SQVTM and CDR2 ANQGSEA come from the germline V gene. There are 11 residues in the CDR3. V lost 7 bases, J lost 5 bases, and 11 bases lay in between. The CDR3 spells CSGTTRETQYF. The CDR3 DNA reads as TGCAGCGGCACCACGCGGGAGACCCAGTACTTC.

This clonotype has only a few counts. J is TRBJ2-5 and V is TRBV7-2; D unclear. CDR1 is SGHTA, CDR2 FQGNSA, per germline. CDR3 length: 14 residues. V shed 1 base and J shed 3 bases, with 9 bases lying between them. The CDR3 bases are TGTGCCAGCAGCTTAGTGGTGACCAAAGAGACCCAGTACTTC. Protein product: CASSLVVTKETQYF.

The sample holds a few counts of this clonotype. This chain links TRBV6-6 with TRBJ1-4; possibly TRBD1 for D (5 bases). V lost 5 bases, J lost 5 bases, and 12 bases lay in between. The CDR3 spans 14 residues. Germline V CDR1 and CDR2: MNHNY, SVGAGI (reference sequence). The CDR3 DNA reads as TGTGCCAGCAGTCCCTCGACAGCCAATGAAAAACTGTTTTTT. This gives the protein CASSPSTANEKLFF.

This clonotype was seen more than once but under ten times. The chain links TRBV29-1 to TRBJ1-1; 7 positions match TRBD1. This CDR3 is 14 amino acids long. Germline CDR1 SQVTM, CDR2 ANQGSEA. Trimming cost V 1 base and J 5 bases; bases outside gene matches: 7. This CDR3 is CSVEAGQPLTEAFF. For the CDR3, the DNA is TGCAGCGTTGAAGCGGGACAGCCTCTAACTGAAGCTTTCTTT.

This clonotype came up many times. An end of the junction differs from the germline gene, which may be a read error. The chain is built from TRBV5-1 and TRBJ2-5; the D gene is possibly TRBD2 (5 bases). The end of the DNA aligns better with TRBJ2-7, so the J call may be wrong. This CDR3 has 14 amino acids. Germline lookup yields CDR1 SGHRS and CDR2 YFSETQ. CDR3 DNA sequence: TGTGCCAGCAGCTTAGGAGGCCAGTTCTACGAGCAGTACTTC. Amino acids: CASSLGGQFYEQYF.

This clonotype was recorded at least ten times. The gene calls are TRBV6-5 and TRBJ2-5, with unresolved D. This CDR3 spans 12 amino acids. Germline values: CDR1 MNHEY, CDR2 SVGAGI. V lost 8 bases to trimming and J lost 6 bases, with 13 bases between them. CDR3 in amino acids: CASGRRGQTQYF. CDR3 nucleotides: TGTGCCAGCGGTAGAAGAGGACAGACCCAGTACTTC.

V and J are TRBV27 and TRBJ1-4; D not certain. Trimming cost V 6 bases and J 14 bases, with 40 bases left between them. This CDR3 region has 20 residues. The germline V gene encodes CDR1 MNHEY and CDR2 SMNVEV (reference sequence). CDR3 nucleotides: TGTGCCAGCAGCCTGAAGTATAGGCTAAACCTGAATGTTGACTTTGGGAAGCTGTTTTTT. This encodes CASSLKYRLNLNVDFGKLFF.

This chain joins TRBV28 and TRBJ2-7; perhaps TRBD2 as D (6 bases). The length of the CDR3 is 12 residues. Germline loops: CDR1 MDHEN, CDR2 SYDVKM. Trimming removed 6 bases at V and 6 bases at J, with 12 bases between. As DNA, the CDR3 is TGTGCCAGCAGCCGGGGGACTCGCGAGCAGTACTTC. This sequence encodes CASSRGTREQYF.

The chain is built from TRBV5-1 and TRBJ2-1, with 7 bases matching TRBD2. J was trimmed by 2 bases and V by 0 bases; bases with no gene match: 11. The CDR3 sequence is 18 residues long. Germline CDR1 is SGHRS and CDR2 is YFSETQ. CDR3 DNA sequence: TGCGCCAGCAGCTTGGGTCGGGGGGTCAACCTCACCTACAATGAGCAGTTCTTC. This sequence encodes CASSLGRGVNLTYNEQFF.

The chain has TRBV6-6 and TRBJ1-1; no definite D call. Germline assignment: CDR1 MNHNY and CDR2 SVGAGI (reference sequence). The length of the CDR3 is 12 residues. Deletions cut 10 bases from V and 3 bases from J, with 12 bases between. The CDR3 is CAIFSGYTEAFF. The CDR3 nucleotides read TGTGCCATCTTCTCGGGTTACACTGAAGCTTTCTTT.

This clonotype was seen only a few times. V usage is TRBV7-2 and J usage is TRBJ2-1; the D is unclear. The DNA end is more similar to TRBJ2-7, so the J call may be wrong. CDR3 size: 15 residues. Germline V lookup: CDR1 SGHTA, CDR2 FQGNSA. CDR3 DNA sequence: TGTGCCAGCAGCTTAGGAGACCTCACCCGATACGAGCAGTACTTC. This sequence encodes CASSLGDLTRYEQYF.

This clonotype was seen more than once but under ten times. This chain connects TRBV29-1 to TRBJ1-4; a weak D match, TRBD1 (5 bases). Germline CDR1 is SQVTM and CDR2 is ANQGSEA. This CDR3 comprises 13 residues. The V end was cut by 5 bases, the J end by 4 bases, with 11 bases between. CDR3 DNA sequence: TGCAGCGTTCGCGACAGATATAATGAAAAACTGTTTTTT. It codes for CSVRDRYNEKLFF.

This chain links TRBV28 with TRBJ1-5; 7 nucleotides agree with TRBD1. Looked up from germline, CDR1 is MDHEN and CDR2 is SYDVKM. The ends lost 6 bases at V and 4 bases at J; junction bases unmatched: 24. The CDR3 runs to 20 residues. The CDR3 reads CASSLEQGRMGAALNQPQHF. The CDR3 DNA reads as TGTGCCAGCAGCCTGGAACAGGGGCGCATGGGGGCCGCCTTAAATCAGCCCCAGCATTTT.

This clonotype occurred a few times. The V and J genes are TRBV6-1 and TRBJ1-4, with D possibly matching TRBD1 (6 bases). V lost 7 bases to trimming and J lost 12 bases, with 18 bases between them. The CDR3 runs 13 residues. CDR1 and CDR2 (germline): MNHNS, SASEGT. The CDR3 sequence: CASKEGQFGELFF. DNA for the CDR3: TGTGCCAGCAAGGAAGGACAGTTTGGAGAACTGTTTTTT.

This clonotype has only a few counts. This rearrangement joins TRBV4-2 to TRBJ2-7; tentative D call: TRBD1 (5 bases). Germline CDR1 reads LGHNA; CDR2 reads YNFKEQ. The CDR3 has 14 amino acids. The V and J ends lost 1 base and 3 bases respectively, with 10 bases between them. The CDR3 loop is CASSQAGDSYEQYF. CDR3 bases: TGTGCCAGCAGCCAAGCCGGAGACAGCTACGAGCAGTACTTC.

This rearrangement joins TRBV29-1 to TRBJ1-1; D call uncertain. The CDR3 totals 12 residues. The V and J ends lost 7 bases and 3 bases respectively, with 12 bases between them. Germline CDR1 is SQVTM and CDR2 is ANQGSEA. CDR3 in amino acids: CSGVIADTEAFF. DNA of the CDR3: TGCAGCGGGGTGATTGCAGACACTGAAGCTTTCTTT.

This clonotype was recorded at least ten times. CDR3 residues: CASSQPGQSYEQYF. The CDR3 nucleotides read TGCGCCAGCAGCCAGCCGGGACAGTCCTACGAGCAGTACTTC. The genes are TRBV4-1 and TRBJ2-7, with 7 bases aligning to TRBD1. The germline V gene has CDR1 MGHRA and CDR2 YSYEKL. This CDR3 comprises 14 residues. With V trimmed by 3 bases and J by 1 base, 3 bases remained unmatched.

The CDR3 nucleotides are TGTGCCAGCAGTCCCTCACAGGGGGCGCCGGGAAACACCATATATTTT. Its translation is CASSPSQGAPGNTIYF. The V call is TRBV12-3 or TRBV12-4, the J call TRBJ1-3, with 9 bases aligning to TRBD1. Germline trimming cut 5 bases from V and 4 bases from J; bases unmatched to any gene: 9. The CDR3 runs 16 residues.

V is TRBV28 and J is TRBJ2-7; D gene ambiguous. In germline, CDR1 is MDHEN, CDR2 SYDVKM. Trimming left V 3 bases short and J 6 bases short, with 18 bases between. The CDR3 runs 15 residues. This CDR3 is CASSLIPPGVSEQYF. DNA of the CDR3: TGTGCCAGCAGTTTGATTCCGCCTGGGGTGTCCGAGCAGTACTTC.

This clonotype was recorded a few times. The chain carries TRBV3-1 and TRBJ2-1; unclear D gene. V gave up 2 bases and J gave up 9 bases, with 8 bases separating them. Germline assignment: CDR1 LGHDT and CDR2 YNNKEL (reference sequence). This CDR3 has 12 residues. The CDR3 sequence is CASSQFLGEQFF. The DNA of the CDR3 is TGTGCCAGCAGCCAATTCTTAGGTGAGCAGTTCTTC.

Concerning this clonotype: The junction departs from germline at one end; a sequencing error may be responsible. This chain links TRBV29-1 with TRBJ1-5; the D gene is possibly TRBD1 (5 bases). Germline loops: CDR1 SQVTM, CDR2 ANQGSEA. There are 13 residues in the CDR3. As DNA, the CDR3 is TGCAGCGTTCAAGAAGGGGTAGGCCAGCCCCAGCATTTT. It is translated as CSVQEGVGQPQHF.

This clonotype was seen only a few times. V usage is TRBV18 and J usage is TRBJ1-1; maybe TRBD1 (5 bases). The CDR3 runs to 14 residues. Trimming took off 2 bases at V and 4 bases at J, with 11 bases between the two ends. CDR1 is KGHSH and CDR2 is LQKENI in the germline V gene. This CDR3 reads CASSPGGGSTEAFF. The CDR3 region has the DNA TGTGCCAGCTCACCAGGGGGGGGGAGCACTGAAGCTTTCTTT.

This clonotype has more than one count but fewer than ten. This chain connects TRBV28 to TRBJ2-1, with 13 bases aligning to TRBD2. Unmatched junction bases numbered 4, after V lost 4 bases and J lost 4 bases. CDR3 length: 16 residues. Germline CDR1 reads MDHEN; CDR2 reads SYDVKM. The CDR3 DNA follows: TGTGCCAGCAGTTGGACTAGCGGGAGTATGTACAATGAGCAGTTCTTC. Its protein product is CASSWTSGSMYNEQFF. Full variable domain (outside the CDR3, taken from reference TRBV28 and TRBJ2-1): DVKVTQSSRYLVKRTGEKVFLECVQDMDHENMFWYRQDPGLGLRLIYFSYDVKMKEKGDIPEGYSVSREKKERFSLILESASTNQTSMYLCASSWTSGSMYNEQFFGPGTRLTVL.

This clonotype came up a few times. The CDR3 region is CASSQDTFHEQFF. The CDR3 nucleotides are TGCGCCAGCAGCCAAGATACCTTCCATGAGCAGTTCTTC. The V and J genes are TRBV4-3 and TRBJ2-1; no firm D call. Germline V gives CDR1 LGHNA, CDR2 YSLEER. The CDR3 covers 13 residues. Trimming pared 0 bases from V and 8 bases from J, leaving 8 bases between.

This clonotype was seen a few times. The V and J genes are TRBV7-9 and TRBJ1-1, with a possible D match to TRBD1 (6 bases). V dropped 1 base and J dropped 6 bases, with 24 bases sitting between them. Germline V gene sequence: CDR1 SEHNR, CDR2 FQNEAQ (reference sequence). This CDR3 has 18 residues. The CDR3 sequence is CASSLGGGVASNRAEAFF. CDR3 in DNA: TGTGCCAGCAGCTTAGGAGGGGGGGTTGCGAGCAATCGGGCTGAAGCTTTCTTT.

This clonotype was detected many times. The V gene is TRBV28, the J gene TRBJ1-4, with 12 bases that match TRBD1. The V gene end was trimmed by 7 bases and the J gene end by 8 bases; junction bases not matched to a gene: 14. The CDR3 runs to 17 residues. The germline V gene has CDR1 MDHEN and CDR2 SYDVKM. In DNA, the CDR3 is TGTGCCAGCACCCTCGGACCGGGACAGGGGGCGAACGAAAAACTGTTTTTT. Protein product: CASTLGPGQGANEKLFF.